Sequencing of this T cell receptor beta chain was carried out in a study of cytomegalovirus exposure and HLA in healthy donors. CDR1 MNHEY and CDR2 SMNVEV come from the germline V gene (reference sequence). V lost 2 bases to trimming and J lost 8 bases, with 15 bases between them. This CDR3 has 15 residues. Profiling relied on immunoSEQ multiplex PCR, and the TCRdb table lists in-frame clones only, not all of them. Among 250,000 to 400,000 clones listed, roughly 86% were seen once. The rearrangement uses TRBV27 and TRBJ2-2; possible D gene TRBD2, 6 bases. This TCR was recovered from a man younger than 45 in good health and CMV-seronegative. Material for sequencing was PBMCs. The CDR3 loop reads CASSLVYWRGGELFF. The DNA of the CDR3 is TGTGCCAGCAGTTTAGTTTATTGGAGGGGTGGGGAGCTGTTTTTT.